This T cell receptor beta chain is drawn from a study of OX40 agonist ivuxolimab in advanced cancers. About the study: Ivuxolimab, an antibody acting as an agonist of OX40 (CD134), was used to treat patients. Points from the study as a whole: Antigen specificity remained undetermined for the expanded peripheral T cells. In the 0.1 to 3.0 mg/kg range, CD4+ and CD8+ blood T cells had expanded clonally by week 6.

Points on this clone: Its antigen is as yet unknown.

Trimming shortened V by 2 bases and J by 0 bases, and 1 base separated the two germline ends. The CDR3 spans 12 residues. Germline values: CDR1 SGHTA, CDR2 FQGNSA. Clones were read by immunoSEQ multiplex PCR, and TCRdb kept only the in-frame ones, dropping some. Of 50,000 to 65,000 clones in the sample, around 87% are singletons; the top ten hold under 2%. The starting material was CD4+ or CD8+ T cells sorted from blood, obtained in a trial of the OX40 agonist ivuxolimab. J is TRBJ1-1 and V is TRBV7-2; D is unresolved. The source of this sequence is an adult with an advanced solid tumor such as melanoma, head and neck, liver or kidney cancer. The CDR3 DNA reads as TGTGCCAGCAGCTTATTGAACACTGAAGCTTTCTTT. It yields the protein CASSLLNTEAFF. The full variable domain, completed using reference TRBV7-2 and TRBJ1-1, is GAGVSQSPSNKVTEKGKDVELRCDPISGHTALYWYRQSLGQGLEFLIYFQGNSAPDKSGLPSDRFSAERTGGSVSTLTIQRTQQEDSAVYLCASSLLNTEAFFGQGTRLTVV.